These T cell receptor beta chains were read from a single sample in a study of shared clonotypes between healthy human individuals. Here immunoSEQ multiplex PCR was the method, and the copy in TCRdb shows in-frame clones only, minus some. The table shows about 480,000 clones, with approximately 79% occurring only once. The sample consisted of PBMCs. These TCRs come from a woman aged 40 to 50 in good health. Some clones in this sample may be carry-over from other donors' samples. Both conserved end residues are part of each CDR3. A D gene is named only where the DNA matches it firmly. Clone size is stated in some rows and not others, as once, few, many or a class when expanded.

>.|TRBJ2-1|.|17|TRBV23-1
TGCGCCAGCAGTCAAGGAGACAGAAGTAGTATAGACAATGAGCAGTTCTTC
CASSQGDRSSIDNEQFF
>.|TRBJ2-2|.|15|TRBV7-3
TGTGCCTCCAGGATGGCAGGGGCGTACACCGGGGAGCTGTTTTTT
CASRMAGAYTGELFF
>.|TRBJ1-2|few|14|TRBV19
TGTGCCAGTAGTTCCGGAGGGGAATTCTATGGCTACACCTTC
CASSSGGEFYGYTF
>.|TRBJ2-1|few|11|TRBV19
TGTGCCAGTAGTATAGGTCGTGAGCAGTTCTTC
CASSIGREQFF
>TRBD2|TRBJ2-7|once|15|TRBV5-5
TGTGCCAGCAGCCCGAGGGGCGGGAGCTCCTACGAGCAGTACTTC
CASSPRGGSSYEQYF
>.|TRBJ2-5|.|14|TRBV27
TGTGCCAGCAGGAACACAGGGCGTTTAAAGACCCAGTACTTC
CASRNTGRLKTQYF
>TRBD1|TRBJ2-3|.|17|TRBV19
TGTGCCAGTAGTATAGATCGCAGGGGGCCTGGGGTGGATACGCAGTATTTT
CASSIDRRGPGVDTQYF
>.|TRBJ2-3|many|15|TRBV27
TGTGCCAGCAGTTTCGCACGGCGGAGCACAGATACGCAGTATTTT
CASSFARRSTDTQYF
>.|TRBJ2-1|.|13|TRBV6-5
TGTGCCAGCAGCCCCCCGGGGGGCGATGAGCAGTTCTTC
CASSPPGGDEQFF
>TRBD2|TRBJ2-7|.|15|TRBV15
TGTGCCACCAGAGAGGGGCTAGCGGAGTCCTACGAGCAGTACTTC
CATREGLAESYEQYF
>.|TRBJ2-3|once|15|TRBV4-3
TGCGCCAGCAGCCTCGGGACAGTCGGGGGAGATACGCAGTATTTT
CASSLGTVGGDTQYF
>.|TRBJ2-3|.|16|TRBV18
TGTGCCAGCTCCCCGAGGACGGAGCGGGGCACAGATACGCAGTATTTT
CASSPRTERGTDTQYF
>TRBD1|TRBJ2-1|.|12|TRBV10-3
TGTGCCATGGGGGACAGCTACAATGAGCAGTTCTTC
CAMGDSYNEQFF
>.|TRBJ2-1|.|11|TRBV6-5
TGTGCCAACAGTCCATACAATGAGCAGTTCTTC
CANSPYNEQFF
>.|TRBJ2-5|many|13|TRBV6-1
TGTGCCAGCAGTGACGGACACTCGGAGACCCAGTACTTC
CASSDGHSETQYF
>TRBD1|TRBJ1-2|.|14|TRBV6-6
TGTGCCAGCAGCCCAGGGGACAGCAACTATGGCTACACCTTC
CASSPGDSNYGYTF
>.|TRBJ2-5|.|15|TRBV7-2
TGTGCCAGCAGCTTGAGATGGGGAAATGGAGAGACCCAGTACTTC
CASSLRWGNGETQYF
>.|TRBJ2-5|.|12|TRBV29-1
TGCAGCTGTCGATTAGCCCAAGAGACCCAGTACTTC
CSCRLAQETQYF
>.|TRBJ1-2|.|13|TRBV30
TGTGCCTGGAGCCTCGTCGGGGGGTATGGCTACACCTTC
CAWSLVGGYGYTF
>.|TRBJ2-5|.|11|TRBV28
TGTGCCAGCAGTTGGACGGAGACCCAGTACTTC
CASSWTETQYF
>.|TRBJ2-7|.|15|TRBV4-3
TGCGCCAGCAGCCAAGATCTCGGGGGCGGCTACGAGCAGTACTTC
CASSQDLGGGYEQYF
>.|TRBJ2-1|.|16|TRBV30
TGTGCCTGGAGTGTGTGGGACGAATCTCTCCGGGGCGAGCAGTTCTTC
CAWSVWDESLRGEQFF
>.|TRBJ2-3|.|14|TRBV7-3
TGTGCCAGCAGCTTAAATAGCGACGGAGATACGCAGTATTTT
CASSLNSDGDTQYF